The subject of this entry is one T cell receptor beta chain. Ten or more counts support this clonotype. Its target antigen remains unknown. No base-level quality is on record; no much larger clone is a single base apart. The data are from a study of human T cells and chemical hapten exposure (dated by TCRdb to about 2021). About the full investigation: For sensitization, 2% DPC in acetone was applied to a roughly 2 cm by roughly 2 cm area of upper inner arm skin. Blood samples were taken from patients before sensitization (week 0) and at 2, 6 and about 24 weeks after DPC sensitization. Most of the patients in the cohort were female, and the cohort covered alopecia areata with under or over 50% scalp involvement, alopecia totalis and alopecia universalis. Patch testing on the upper back used Finn chambers containing 0.01% DPC, with scoring done after 6 days according to International Contact Dermatitis Research Group standards. Libraries were combined into a pool for sequencing, and differences in TCR yield between samples came mainly from small differences in library volumes within the pool. Peripheral blood TCR repertoire changes were tracked in vivo in alopecia patients during primary and secondary sensitization to the hapten diphenylcyclopropenone (DPC). Throughout the study period of 20 to 30 weeks, patients also received therapeutic DPC doses to the scalp every week. Around 29 alopecia patients provided blood for TCR sequencing at one to four time points (pre-sensitization, 2, 6 and 24 weeks).

The sample's time point label, in plain terms: patch test 1, 2 weeks after DPC sensitization. Interpreted using the paper, the treatment or condition label stands for: therapeutic diphenylcyclopropenone sensitization with weekly scalp DPC. At every patch-test visit, the blood draw took place before the patch test was put on. To be eligible, patients had to be aged 18 to 70, diagnosed with alopecia and judged suitable for DPC therapy, while pregnant patients were excluded. Total RNA was isolated from unfractionated whole blood collected in Tempus Blood RNA tubes. The cysteine opens and the phenylalanine closes a CDR3 of 14 amino acids. Just CDR3 DNA is preserved here, 42 bases in frame from base 1. Broader findings and caveats from the paper: All patients had alopecia, a presumed autoimmune disease, so their immune response might differ from that of healthy individuals. DPC sensitization did not change the number of TCRs with a frequency above 1 in 1000, and there was no evidence of changes in global repertoire structure. Significantly more large CDR3 similarity clusters were formed by expanded TCRs than by pre-sensitization or healthy control sets, consistent with antigen-driven responses. After repeated subsampling, changes were observed in the strength of the expansion versus patch-test correlation and in the threshold at which the correlation became significant. The number of PT1 expanded TCRs positively correlated with patch test score, significant at thresholds 8, 16 and 32 but not 4.

Library preparation used RACE. TCRdb lists the instrument as NextSeq 500. During library preparation, unique molecular identifiers were attached to individual cDNA molecules so that TCRs could be counted in a quantitative, reproducible way. From each blood RNA sample, both TCR alpha and TCR beta chains were sequenced. As for how the authors treated the data: Samples had a median of roughly 91,000 TCRs, with a range from about 23,224 to 690,600. The Decombinator software suite was used to annotate V, J and CDR3 in the TCR reads. For PS versus PT1 abundance plots, all samples were subsampled to the same number of TCRs (28,000). Expanded TCRs were defined as absent before sensitization and observed at least eight times at the 2-week time point. TCRdb trimmed public reads at Q25 via fastp, called clones via MiXCR and kept in-frame beta chains. Merged by CDR3 protein, the rows form single entries marked with the most common genes and DNA. The V and J calls shown here were made by TCRdb, not taken from the authors' results. The sample table lists roughly 70,000 distinct CDR3 sequences, approximately 9.4% of them with a count of one. The top ten clones comprise more than 2.5% of the sample.

Specimen: whole blood, collected in connection with sensitization to the hapten diphenylcyclopropenone (DPC). The sequence came from a woman between 40 and 50 years old with alopecia areata. Some clones in this sample may be carry-over from other donors' samples. The V gene is TRBV21-1 and the J gene is TRBJ1-5; the table's TRBD1 call for D was not verified on the DNA. TRBV21-1 is a known pseudogene. The DNA sequence reads TGTGCCAGCAGAGGGGTCTCAAGCAATCAGCCCCAGCATTTT. Its coded protein is CASRGVSSNQPQHF.